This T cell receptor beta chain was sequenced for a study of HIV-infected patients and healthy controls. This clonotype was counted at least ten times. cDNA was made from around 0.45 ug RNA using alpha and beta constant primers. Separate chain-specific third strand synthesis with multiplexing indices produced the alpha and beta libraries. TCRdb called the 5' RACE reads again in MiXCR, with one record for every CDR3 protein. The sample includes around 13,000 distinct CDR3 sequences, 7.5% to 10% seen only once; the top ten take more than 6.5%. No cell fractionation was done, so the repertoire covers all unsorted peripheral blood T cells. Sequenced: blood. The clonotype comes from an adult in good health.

This CDR3 is CASAVRAGTNYGYTF. Written as DNA, the CDR3 is TGTGCCAGTGCGGTACGGGCAGGGACCAACTATGGCTACACCTTC. V and J are TRBV19 and TRBJ1-2; possible D gene TRBD1, 5 bases. Germline V gene data show CDR1 as LNHDA and CDR2 as SQIVND (reference sequence). The CDR3 is made up of 15 amino acids. Trimming stripped 8 bases from V and 2 bases from J, with 18 bases between.